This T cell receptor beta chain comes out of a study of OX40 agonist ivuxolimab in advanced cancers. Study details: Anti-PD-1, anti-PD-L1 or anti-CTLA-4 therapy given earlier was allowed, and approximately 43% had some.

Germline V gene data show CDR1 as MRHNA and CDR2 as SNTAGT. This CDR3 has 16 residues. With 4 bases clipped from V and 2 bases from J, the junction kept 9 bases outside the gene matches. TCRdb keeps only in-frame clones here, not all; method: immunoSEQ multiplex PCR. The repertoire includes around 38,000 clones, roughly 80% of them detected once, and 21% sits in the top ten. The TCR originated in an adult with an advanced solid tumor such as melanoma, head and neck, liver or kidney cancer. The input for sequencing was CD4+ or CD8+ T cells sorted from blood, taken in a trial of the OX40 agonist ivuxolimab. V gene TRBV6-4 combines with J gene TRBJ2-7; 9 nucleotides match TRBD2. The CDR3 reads CASSVSRASGTYEQYF. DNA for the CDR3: TGTGCCAGCAGTGTTTCTAGGGCTAGCGGGACCTACGAGCAGTACTTC.